The next 5 T cell receptor beta chains were all read from a single sample in a study of early T cells in non-severe SARS-CoV-2 infection. Using its own MiXCR run on the 5' RACE reads, TCRdb lists one record per CDR3 protein. The sample holds tens of thousands of distinct CDR3 sequences, about 12% seen once. The sequencing sample was made of whole blood. The receptors stem from an adult who was a healthcare worker with PCR-confirmed SARS-CoV-2 infection or an uninfected control (not recorded which).

In this sample, this clonotype turned up many times. The chain has TRBV20-1 and TRBJ2-2, with D uncertain. V was shortened by 3 bases and J by 1 base, with 12 bases between the two germline ends. Per the germline V gene, CDR1 is DFQATT and CDR2 is SNEGSKA (reference sequence). The length of the CDR3 is 15 residues. In DNA, the CDR3 is TGCAGTGCTAGGGCTCCCCCGGTGAACACCGGGGAGCTGTTTTTT. Translation gives CSARAPPVNTGELFF.

The chain recombines TRBV28 with TRBJ2-1, with 11 bases lining up with TRBD2. After removal of 3 bases from V and 8 bases from J, the junction contained 12 bases not matched to a gene. The germline gives CDR1 MDHEN, CDR2 SYDVKM. The CDR3 loop spans 17 amino acids. The DNA for the CDR3 is TGTGCCAGCAGTTTCAGGCTAGCGGGGGGCTCAGTTGATGAGCAGTTCTTC. It yields the protein CASSFRLAGGSVDEQFF.

This clonotype was observed many times. The chain has TRBV6-6 and TRBJ2-3, with D possibly matching TRBD2 (5 bases). The CDR3 is 13 residues long. Trimming removed 7 bases at V and 1 base at J, with 9 bases between. Germline loops: CDR1 MNHNY, CDR2 SVGAGI (reference sequence). CDR3 residues: CASTDGGTDTQYF. CDR3 nucleotides: TGTGCCAGCACCGACGGGGGCACAGATACGCAGTATTTT.

This clonotype came up a few times. The chain employs TRBV28 and TRBJ1-1; the match to TRBD1 covers 7 bases. CDR3 length: 15 amino acids. Per the germline V gene, CDR1 is MDHEN and CDR2 is SYDVKM. V shed 3 bases and J 0 bases; nucleotides not matched to a gene: 4. CDR3 loop: CASSLRRGLNTEAFF. The CDR3 coding sequence is TGTGCCAGCAGTTTGAGGAGGGGGCTGAACACTGAAGCTTTCTTT.

This clonotype was counted at least ten times. The rearrangement links TRBV7-9 to TRBJ2-1, with unresolved D. The length of the CDR3 is 12 residues. Germline values: CDR1 SEHNR, CDR2 FQNEAQ (reference sequence). Trimming cost V 6 bases and J 10 bases, with 13 bases left between them. The CDR3 region is CASSLNLIEQFF. The DNA for the CDR3 is TGTGCCAGCAGTTTAAATTTAATAGAGCAGTTCTTC. Complete variable domain (other parts from reference TRBV7-9 and TRBJ2-1): DTGVSQNPRHKITKRGQNVTFRCDPISEHNRLYWYRQTLGQGPEFLTYFQNEAQLEKSRLLSDRFSAERPKGSFSTLEIQRTEQGDSAMYLCASSLNLIEQFFGPGTRLTVL.